The 31 T cell receptor beta chains below come from one sample, sequenced in a study of blood T cells in healthy people across ages. Primers used in a second PCR of about 7 to 12 cycles were a sample-barcoded 5' primer and a J-beta primer mix. TCRdb re-analysed the 5' RACE reads in MiXCR, keeping a single row per CDR3 protein. The sample includes 1,300,000 or so distinct CDR3 sequences, around 55% of them seen just once. The sample taken for sequencing was blood. All receptors come from a man aged 18 to 35 in good health.

The rearrangement uses TRBV13 and TRBJ1-6; the match to TRBD1 covers 7 bases. Per the germline V gene, CDR1 is PRHDT and CDR2 is FYEKMQ (reference sequence). With V trimmed by 7 bases and J by 8 bases, 5 bases remained unmatched. The CDR3 is made up of 13 amino acids. DNA of the CDR3: TGTGCCAGCACCTCGGGACAGTATTCACCCCTCCACTTT. Translated, it gives CASTSGQYSPLHF.

The genes are TRBV2 and TRBJ2-3, with 14 bases lining up with TRBD2. The length of the CDR3 is 16 residues. CDR1 and CDR2 (germline): SNHLY, FYNNEI. The trim removed 5 bases at V and 4 bases at J, leaving 5 bases unmatched. Written as DNA, the CDR3 is TGTGCCAGCAGTATTGGGACTAGCGGGAGTCCAGATACGCAGTATTTT. Translated: CASSIGTSGSPDTQYF.

This chain connects TRBV9 to TRBJ2-3, with D hard to call. Germline CDR1 SGDLS, CDR2 YYNGEE. This CDR3 is 15 amino acids long. Trimming shortened V by 0 bases and J by 7 bases, and 15 bases separated the two germline ends. The CDR3 reads CASSVGHRSENTQYF. Here the CDR3 DNA reads TGTGCCAGCAGCGTAGGACACCGTTCGGAGAATACGCAGTATTTT.

The chain recombines TRBV4-1 with TRBJ2-1; TRBD2 is a possible D gene (5 bases). The J call is in doubt because the DNA end fits TRBJ2-7 better. This CDR3 spans 15 amino acids. The V gene's germline CDR1 is MGHRA and CDR2 YSYEKL. In nucleotides, the CDR3 is TGCGCCAGCAGCCGAGGACTGAGACCCTCCAATGAGCAGTACTTC. Translating it yields CASSRGLRPSNEQYF.

V usage is TRBV29-1 and J usage is TRBJ2-1; the D is unclear. This CDR3 spans 10 amino acids. The V gene's germline CDR1 is SQVTM and CDR2 ANQGSEA. The V and J ends lost 7 bases and 4 bases respectively, with 5 bases between them. The CDR3: CSGVYNEQFF. In nucleotides, the CDR3 is TGCAGCGGGGTTTACAATGAGCAGTTCTTC.

This clonotype was counted between two and nine times. This chain joins TRBV29-1 and TRBJ1-4, with D possibly matching TRBD1 (5 bases). Germline V lookup: CDR1 SQVTM, CDR2 ANQGSEA. The germline V and J ends were trimmed by 4 bases and 8 bases, with 11 bases remaining between them. CDR3 size: 12 residues. CDR3 residues: CSVGQGREKLFF. CDR3 nucleotide sequence: TGCAGCGTTGGGCAGGGTAGAGAAAAACTGTTTTTT.

This chain joins TRBV10-3 and TRBJ2-3, with D uncertain. CDR3 length: 12 amino acids. Trimming shortened V by 2 bases and J by 6 bases, and 6 bases separated the two germline ends. The germline V gene encodes CDR1 ENHRY and CDR2 SYGVKD. CDR3 coding DNA: TGTGCCATCAGTGAGATGGCGGATACGCAGTATTTT. Translated: CAISEMADTQYF.

The rearrangement uses TRBV6-2 or TRBV6-3 and TRBJ2-4; a weak D match, TRBD1 (6 bases). Germline assignment: CDR1 MNHEY and CDR2 SVGEGT. V dropped 0 bases and J dropped 9 bases, with 6 bases sitting between them. CDR3 length equals 12 residues. CDR3 in amino acids: CASSYSGAIQYF. CDR3 bases: TGTGCCAGCAGTTACTCGGGGGCCATTCAGTACTTC.

This chain joins TRBV27 and TRBJ1-2, with D perhaps matching TRBD1 (6 bases). Trimming took off 0 bases at V and 7 bases at J, with 15 bases between the two ends. The CDR3 is 15 amino acids. Per germline, CDR1 MNHEY and CDR2 SMNVEV (reference sequence). The CDR3 DNA is TGTGCCAGCAGTTTATCAACCGACGGGGGCGGTGGCTACACCTTC. Its protein is CASSLSTDGGGGYTF.

J is TRBJ1-2 and V is TRBV14; 8 nucleotides align to TRBD1. The J segment lost 5 bases and the V segment lost 0 bases, leaving 5 bases of the junction unmatched. The CDR3 loop spans 15 amino acids. Germline values: CDR1 SGHDN, CDR2 FVKESK. CDR3 in amino acids: CASSQEIGQGYGYTF. The CDR3 DNA reads as TGTGCCAGCAGCCAAGAGATCGGACAGGGTTATGGCTACACCTTC.

V and J are TRBV14 and TRBJ2-1; 8 bases align to TRBD1. The J call may not be correct, given that the DNA end is closer to TRBJ2-7. The CDR3 runs to 14 residues. The germline V gene has CDR1 SGHDN and CDR2 FVKESK. Written as DNA, the CDR3 is TGTGCCAGCAGCCAAAGACAGGGGTTAAATGAGCAGTACTTC. Translated, it gives CASSQRQGLNEQYF.

There are a few counts of this clonotype. V gene TRBV20-1 combines with J gene TRBJ2-3, with TRBD2 matching over 7 bases. The ends lost 3 bases at V and 6 bases at J; junction bases unmatched: 3. Looked up from germline, CDR1 is DFQATT and CDR2 is SNEGSKA (reference sequence). CDR3 size: 12 residues. The CDR3 DNA reads TGCAGTGCTAGCGGGAGGTGGGATACGCAGTATTTT. Translated, it gives CSASGRWDTQYF.

The chain carries TRBV6-2 or TRBV6-3 and TRBJ2-2; 8 bases fit TRBD1. Germline V CDR1 and CDR2: MNHEY, SVGEGT. Trimming removed 6 bases from V and 7 bases from J; junction bases left unmatched: 10. The CDR3 runs 15 residues. CDR3 amino acids: CASSRTGFGVGELFF. CDR3 in DNA: TGTGCCAGCAGCCGGACAGGGTTCGGCGTCGGGGAGCTGTTTTTT.

V and J are TRBV20-1 and TRBJ2-4; the match to TRBD2 covers 8 bases. The last part of the DNA fits TRBJ2-5 better; the J call may be wrong. Germline V lookup: CDR1 DFQATT, CDR2 SNEGSKA (reference sequence). The CDR3 spans 18 residues. DNA for the CDR3: TGCAGTGCTAGAGGGGCCCGGGAGGGCCAGATTGGTGAAGAGACCCAGTACTTC. Encoded protein: CSARGAREGQIGEETQYF.

This clonotype has more than one count but fewer than ten. The J gene is TRBJ2-7, the V gene TRBV5-6; 14 bases are shared with TRBD2. The J call may be incorrect, as the DNA end agrees better with TRBJ2-1. CDR3 length equals 16 residues. CDR1 is SGHDT and CDR2 is YYEEEE in the germline V gene. The CDR3 here is CASSYGTSGRRGEQFF. In nucleotides, the CDR3 is TGTGCCAGCAGCTATGGGACTAGCGGGAGACGAGGTGAGCAGTTCTTC.

This clonotype was detected a few times. This chain joins TRBV20-1 and TRBJ1-4; D is perhaps TRBD1 (5 bases). CDR1 and CDR2 (germline): DFQATT, SNEGSKA (reference sequence). Trimming left V 0 bases short and J 10 bases short, with 15 bases between. The CDR3 runs 14 residues. Written as DNA, the CDR3 is TGCAGTGCTAGAGATAGCCGGGGCTCAGGAAAACTGTTTTTT. It yields the protein CSARDSRGSGKLFF.

The chain recombines TRBV25-1 with TRBJ2-4; D is undetermined. The J call is doubtful: the DNA matches TRBJ2-7 better. Germline lookup yields CDR1 MGHDK and CDR2 SYGVNS. The CDR3 sequence is 12 residues long. The CDR3 region is CASSEFGNEQYF. The DNA of the CDR3 is TGTGCCAGCAGTGAATTTGGGAACGAGCAGTACTTC.

In DNA, the CDR3 is TGCGCCAGCAGCCCCGCGGTTGACTATGGCTACACCTTC. Its translation is CASSPAVDYGYTF. The J gene is TRBJ1-2, the V gene TRBV4-1; D not resolved. V lost 4 bases and J 3 bases, leaving 9 bases between the germline ends. The CDR3 runs to 13 residues. Germline V gives CDR1 MGHRA, CDR2 YSYEKL.

V and J are TRBV25-1 and TRBJ2-4; 10 bases agree with TRBD1. Trimming took 3 bases from V and 7 from J; bases not matched to a gene: 9. The CDR3 is 16 residues long. Germline loops: CDR1 MGHDK, CDR2 SYGVNS. This CDR3 reads CASSDSGTGALNIQYF. The CDR3 DNA follows: TGTGCCAGCAGTGACAGTGGGACAGGGGCCTTGAACATTCAGTACTTC.

This clonotype occurred a few times. This rearrangement joins TRBV6-1 to TRBJ2-5; a weak D match, TRBD2 (5 bases). CDR3 length: 14 residues. V lost 7 bases, J lost 2 bases, and 14 bases lay in between. Germline V gene lookup returns CDR1 MNHNS and CDR2 SASEGT. Here the CDR3 reads CASKGLGGQETQYF. The CDR3 bases are TGTGCCAGCAAAGGATTAGGAGGTCAAGAGACCCAGTACTTC.

This chain connects TRBV5-1 to TRBJ2-2; D unresolved. V gave up 0 bases and J gave up 3 bases, with 6 bases separating them. Germline CDR1 reads SGHRS; CDR2 reads YFSETQ. The CDR3 length is 14 residues. The CDR3 is CASSLGAYTGELFF. The CDR3 DNA sequence: TGCGCCAGCAGCTTGGGGGCCTACACCGGGGAGCTGTTTTTT.

This chain links TRBV30 with TRBJ2-7; D gene unclear. The J call may not be correct, given that the DNA end is closer to TRBJ2-5. The CDR3 loop spans 12 amino acids. Looked up from germline, CDR1 is GTSNPN and CDR2 is SVGIG (reference sequence). CDR3: CAWSVLGETQYF. CDR3 nucleotide sequence: TGTGCCTGGAGTGTACTTGGAGAGACCCAGTACTTC.

Concerning this clonotype: An end of the junction differs from the germline gene, which may be a read error. The chain links TRBV28 to TRBJ2-6, with D hard to call. The CDR3 is made up of 15 amino acids. Germline V gene data show CDR1 as MDHEN and CDR2 as SYDVKM. The CDR3 region has the DNA TGTACCAGCAGAAGGCCACTCCTTGGGGCCAACGTCCTGACTTTC. As protein: CTSRRPLLGANVLTF.

The genes are TRBV7-9 and TRBJ2-1, with D possibly being TRBD1 (6 bases). Germline V gene lookup returns CDR1 SEHNR and CDR2 FQNEAQ (reference sequence). This CDR3 is 16 amino acids long. V gave up 7 bases and J gave up 7 bases, with 23 bases separating them. CDR3 bases: TGTGCCAGCACTAACCAGGGGTGGGGTAACGATAATGAGCAGTTCTTC. Its translation is CASTNQGWGNDNEQFF. Full variable domain (remainder filled in from reference TRBV7-9 and TRBJ2-1): DTGVSQNPRHKITKRGQNVTFRCDPISEHNRLYWYRQTLGQGPEFLTYFQNEAQLEKSRLLSDRFSAERPKGSFSTLEIQRTEQGDSAMYLCASTNQGWGNDNEQFFGPGTRLTVL.

The chain is built from TRBV12-3 or TRBV12-4 and TRBJ1-2, with a weak D call TRBD1 (6 bases). The CDR3 runs to 15 residues. Trimming removed 6 bases at V and 4 bases at J, with 18 bases between. The CDR3 reads CASSSGQGTFYGYTF. CDR3 sequence (DNA): TGTGCCAGCAGCTCGGGCCAGGGGACCTTCTATGGCTACACCTTC.

This sequence joins TRBV20-1 and TRBJ2-7, with 7 nucleotides matching TRBD1. The CDR3 is 15 residues long. Losses at the gene ends were 0 bases for V and 2 bases for J; bases not matched to a gene: 7. Germline V gives CDR1 DFQATT, CDR2 SNEGSKA (reference sequence). As DNA, the CDR3 is TGCAGTGCTAGAGATAGGACAGGTAATCCCTACGAGCAGTACTTC. Residues: CSARDRTGNPYEQYF.

Worth noting for this clonotype: One junction end disagrees with the germline gene, perhaps due to a read error. The rearrangement uses TRBV5-1 and TRBJ1-1; D possibly corresponds to TRBD1 (6 bases). Germline V gene lookup returns CDR1 SGHRS and CDR2 YFSETQ. The CDR3 is 14 residues long. The CDR3, as DNA: TGTGCCAGCAGCCTGGGACACCTGAACACTGAAGCTTTCTTT. Its translation is CASSLGHLNTEAFF.

The chain has TRBV6-2 or TRBV6-3 and TRBJ2-1; 12 positions agree with TRBD2. The V gene end was trimmed by 8 bases and the J gene end by 9 bases; junction bases not matched to a gene: 14. The CDR3 covers 16 residues. Germline V CDR1 and CDR2: MNHEY, SVGEGT. CDR3 DNA: TGTGCCAGCTTAGAAAGAACTAGCGGGGGGAAAGGTGAGCAGTTCTTC. Translation gives CASLERTSGGKGEQFF.

This clonotype was counted only a few times. The V and J genes are TRBV5-1 and TRBJ1-1; no clear D gene. The CDR3 is 15 amino acids. V lost 0 bases and J 4 bases, leaving 13 bases between the germline ends. From germline, CDR1 is SGHRS and CDR2 YFSETQ. The CDR3 spells CASSLGGSAATEAFF. In DNA, the CDR3 is TGCGCCAGCAGCTTGGGTGGGAGTGCGGCCACTGAAGCTTTCTTT.

This rearrangement joins TRBV10-3 to TRBJ1-2; unclear D gene. The CDR3 sequence is 12 residues long. Trimming shortened V by 0 bases and J by 8 bases, and 7 bases separated the two germline ends. Germline loops: CDR1 ENHRY, CDR2 SYGVKD. The CDR3 region has the DNA TGTGCCATCAGTGAGTCTGACGGCGGCTACACCTTC. Its protein is CAISESDGGYTF.

This clonotype was seen once. The CDR3: CASGTPGTEQFF. CDR3 in DNA: TGTGCTAGTGGTACCCCCGGGACTGAGCAGTTCTTC. The chain is built from TRBV12-5 and TRBJ2-1; D might be TRBD1 or TRBD2, each matching 5 bases. This CDR3 comprises 12 residues. V was pared by 5 bases and J by 9 bases, with 11 bases between. Germline-derived CDR1 and CDR2 are LGHNT and FRNRAP.